This T cell receptor (beta chain) derives from a study of cytomegalovirus exposure and HLA in healthy donors (dated by TCRdb to about 2017). With regard to the full study: An earlier analysis of some 620 of the donors reported over 250 Gb of sequence data and about 120 million unique TCR beta sequences obtained from approximately 180 million T cells. Roughly 300 gigabases of sequencing data and roughly 80 million unique TCR sequences made up an early release that covered 640 HLA-typed donors. The genetic ancestry cluster associated with self-reported Caucasian donors included roughly 84% of the 300 to 400 genotyped donors. The aim of the study was to test whether cataloging public T cell receptors could identify signatures of past pathogen exposure. The study used immunosequencing to profile the T cell repertoires of 670 or so subjects and linked those repertoires to cytomegalovirus serostatus. In addition to the first cohort of approximately 650 subjects, a separate validation cohort of 120 different subjects was used. High-throughput TCR immunosequencing, statistical association of individual TCRs with disease status, and machine learning were combined to predict cytomegalovirus infection status. A later analysis re-analyzed previously published TCR beta repertoires from about 730 donors and added high-resolution HLA genotyping to study TCR occurrence patterns. The later analysis used no new phenotypic data to find candidate immune exposures, relying instead on TCR beta sequences and their occurrence across donors. An earlier analysis of approximately 500 of the donors applied high-throughput TCR beta sequencing to assess whether each TCR beta V gene segment acted as functional or pseudogenic. Alongside the repertoire data, information on donor age, sex, ethnicity and CMV serostatus was compiled. A later genetic analysis used genome-wide SNP genotypes for about 60% of the roughly 670 donors, treating that subset as a discovery cohort. Every discovery cohort repertoire had been produced on one sequencing platform. HLA typing covered class I and class II loci at four-digit resolution. The number of typed donors differed by locus: roughly 620-640 for A, B, C, DRB1 and DQB1; some 500 for DQA1; around 610 for DPA1; and roughly 470 for DPB1. Roughly five DR-DQ haplotypes were handled as single units for association and clustering because linkage in the cohort was strong. Among approximately 370 genotyped donors of the cohort, an average of approximately 200,000 unique TCR beta nucleotide sequences was sequenced per donor, of which roughly 18% were non-productive. The study at large found these results: Linkage disequilibrium might explain the correlated functional status among segregating V segments, but an unknown experimental factor could not be excluded. In an earlier analysis of some 500 of the donors, most TCR beta V segments were observed in productive rearrangements about 87% or about 30% of the time, broadly matching IMGT annotations. The authors suggested that the approach could potentially be generalized to other disease states and immunological phenotypes. Across donors, most TCR sequences were observed very rarely, whereas some public TCRs were present in many individuals. Cytomegalovirus status was reported to be diagnosed by the classifier with high specificity and sensitivity in both the original and validation cohorts. A total of 150 or so TCR beta chains were listed by the study as associated with cytomegalovirus. In a later genetic analysis, fewer N-insertions in productive TCRs were reported among donors in an Asian-associated ancestry cluster than the roughly 640-donor mean. A further reported finding was that TCR beta sequences accurately predicted the HLA-A and HLA-B alleles for most subjects in the first cohort. Roughly uniform sequencing depth across donors was assumed in presence/absence analyses, although this assumption may not hold. Immune exposure information for the cohort was limited to CMV serostatus. When HLA alleles, especially DR and DQ, strongly co-occurred, attributing TCR associations to individual alleles was difficult. In a later analysis, HLA-associated TCR beta chains were found to be more clonally expanded and to have lower generation probabilities than equally common non-associated chains. A cluster of highly shared sequence variants was judged likely to represent a technical artifact of the sequencing pipeline. V-gene and J-gene trimming of TCR beta chains was associated with a missense DCLRE1C variant in a later genetic analysis, and the association was replicated in an independent cohort. This cohort had only TCR beta chains sequenced, and the lack of alpha or paired-chain data limited which features could be detected. HLA typing was unavailable for some donors at each locus, so association tests used only the typed subset. According to a later analysis, TCR association rates differed among HLA loci, with DRB1 alleles showing the most associated TCRs and HLA-C alleles showing the fewest. Because counts were too low, about 15 rarely observed V segments, including chromosome 9 orphons, were left out of the earlier analysis of about 500 of the donors. Several of the top co-occurrence clusters appeared to be linked to parvovirus B19, influenza, CMV and Epstein-Barr virus, according to a later analysis. A few of the identified cytomegalovirus-associated TCR beta chains were confirmed in vitro to be specific for cytomegalovirus antigens. According to a later analysis, most CMV-associated TCR beta chains appeared to be HLA-restricted, and the HLA associations seemed to be driven largely by CMV exposure. A later analysis associated 16,951 TCR beta sequences with specific HLA alleles at a false discovery rate of 0.05. Some IMGT-functional V segments, including TRBV6-2 and TRBV6-3, could not be told apart with the 87-base-pair reads, so those segments were excluded.

The cohort consisted of approximately 670 healthy bone marrow donors. Cohort members were all nominally healthy when sampled, although unrecorded immune exposures were likely present. The donor tested CMV seropositive and was one of the 289 seropositive cohort members. A peripheral blood sample was collected from each donor, and TCR beta sequencing was performed on peripheral blood mononuclear cells. The Qiagen DNeasy Blood Extraction Kit was used to extract genomic DNA from the blood cell samples. Reading the germline V gene gives CDR1 MGHDK and CDR2 SYGVNS. Between the V and J ends, shortened by 5 bases and 5 bases respectively, the junction contains 12 bases. The CDR3, from cysteine to phenylalanine, totals 13 residues. Only the CDR3 region is kept as DNA, spanning 39 bases read in frame from base 1. The receptor library was made with the immunoSEQ multiplex PCR assay. For the multiplex PCR, a mixture combining 60 forward primers for TCR Vbeta segments and 13 reverse primers for TCR Jbeta segments was used. A multiplex PCR assay on genomic DNA amplified the CDR3 region of rearranged TCR beta genes. On the Illumina HiSeq System, the amplified TCR beta libraries were sequenced as 87-base-pair reads. The paper's data handling went like this. A later analysis tallied 75 million to 85 million unique TCR beta chains across the approximately 670 repertoires, and around 10 million of those chains were shared by two or more donors. Raw reads were error-corrected and collapsed into unique sequences by a nearest-neighbor algorithm in which closely related sequences were merged to remove PCR and sequencing errors. V, D and J gene segments were assigned by aligning CDR3 sequences to IMGT reference sequences. For a sequence to be retained, a match of at least six nucleotides was required to both a V gene segment and a J gene segment. Rearrangements were called productive when the CDR3 lacked stop codons and stayed in frame with V and J; all others were non-productive. Following IMGT convention, CDR3 was defined as the stretch from the second conserved V-encoded cysteine to the conserved J-encoded phenylalanine. The earlier analysis of about 590 of the donors excluded sequences that lacked an unambiguous match to a single V gene segment. An earlier analysis of about 590 of the donors classified V segments as functional when productive rearrangements were above 56.7% and as segregating when the standard deviation between donors was above 5%. A statistical classification framework was built for diagnosing cytomegalovirus status from the catalog of TCR beta chain sequences. In a later analysis, V and J genes were assigned by comparing TCR nucleotide sequences against IMGT/GENE-DB human TR gene sequences. Using the TCRdist pipeline, a later analysis assigned CDR3 sequences along with most-parsimonious VDJ recombination scenarios. In a later analysis, each TCR beta chain was defined by its CDR3 amino acid sequence together with its V-gene family, and reads lacking a unique V-gene family were excluded. A later analysis removed 550 to 700 highly shared, low-generation-probability nucleotide sequences to deal with suspected cross-contamination and a sequencing artifact. For each public chain, a later analysis derived a clonal expansion index from normalized ranks of inferred template counts within each repertoire. In a later analysis, generation probabilities were computed using a VDJ recombination model fitted to out-of-frame rearrangements, and the results were checked against IGoR. A later analysis scored TCR-TCR, TCR-HLA and TCR-CMV co-occurrence with hypergeometric tests, applying a repertoire-size bias correction to TCR pairs. A later analysis estimated false discovery rates by permuting HLA or CMV assignments 20 times. In a later analysis, co-occurring TCRs were grouped using DBSCAN, and TCRdist sequence similarity was added for clustering within HLA-allele-positive subsets. Co-occurrence clustering excluded repertoires with fewer than 30,000 or more than 120,000 public chains, plus five with anomalous nucleotide sharing. What TCRdb holds here is the immuneACCESS table cut down to in-frame rearrangements. Part of the clones is not present; checked against another copy, under half of the missing clones reflect an unresolved V gene, and the others are unexplained. That table is the source of V, J and clone size, and D and trimming were worked out from the DNA. Within this sample are 250,000 to 350,000 clones, with more than 80% of them counted one time only. Jointly, the top ten make up around 4% of the sample.

As regards this clone: Its specific antigen is unknown. There are no base qualities to consult, and no much larger clone falls within one base.

The origin of this receptor is a man aged 40-49 years in good health and CMV-seropositive. Recombination linked TRBV25-1 to TRBJ2-5; the D gene is perhaps TRBD2, from 5 matching bases. The sequenced material came from PBMCs. The CDR3 reads as follows: CASSFGGMETQYF. The DNA sequence follows: TGTGCCAGCAGTTTTGGAGGTATGGAGACCCAGTACTTC.